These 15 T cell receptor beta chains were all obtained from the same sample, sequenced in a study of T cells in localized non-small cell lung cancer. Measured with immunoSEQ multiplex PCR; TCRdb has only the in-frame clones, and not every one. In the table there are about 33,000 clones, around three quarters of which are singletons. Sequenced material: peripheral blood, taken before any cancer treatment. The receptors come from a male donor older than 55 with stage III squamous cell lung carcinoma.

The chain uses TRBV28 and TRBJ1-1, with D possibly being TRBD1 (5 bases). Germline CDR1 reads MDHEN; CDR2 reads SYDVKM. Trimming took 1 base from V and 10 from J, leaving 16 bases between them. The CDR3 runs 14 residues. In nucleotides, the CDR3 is TGTGCCAGCAGTTTATTGAGGAGGGGAAGTAGAGCTTTCTTT. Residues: CASSLLRRGSRAFF. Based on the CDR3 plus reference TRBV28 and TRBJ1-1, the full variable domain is DVKVTQSSRYLVKRTGEKVFLECVQDMDHENMFWYRQDPGLGLRLIYFSYDVKMKEKGDIPEGYSVSREKKERFSLILESASTNQTSMYLCASSLLRRGSRAFFGQGTRLTVV.

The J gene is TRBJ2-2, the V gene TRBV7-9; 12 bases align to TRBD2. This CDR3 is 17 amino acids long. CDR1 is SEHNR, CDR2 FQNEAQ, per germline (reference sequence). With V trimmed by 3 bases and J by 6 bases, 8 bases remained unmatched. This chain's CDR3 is CASSFRLAGVGAGELFF. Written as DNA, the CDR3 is TGTGCCAGCAGCTTCAGACTAGCGGGAGTGGGGGCCGGGGAGCTGTTTTTT.

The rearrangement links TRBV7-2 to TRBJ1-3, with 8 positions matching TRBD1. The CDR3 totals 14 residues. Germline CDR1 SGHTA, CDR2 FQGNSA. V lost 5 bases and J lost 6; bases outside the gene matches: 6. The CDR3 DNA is TGTGCCAGCAGCGAGGACAGGGCGATAAACACCATATATTTT. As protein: CASSEDRAINTIYF.

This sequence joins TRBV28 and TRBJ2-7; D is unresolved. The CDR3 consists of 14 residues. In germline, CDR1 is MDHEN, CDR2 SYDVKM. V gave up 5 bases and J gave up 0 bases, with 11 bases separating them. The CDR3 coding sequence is TGTGCCAGCAGTCCGGCAGCTCTCTCCTACGAGCAGTACTTC. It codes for CASSPAALSYEQYF.

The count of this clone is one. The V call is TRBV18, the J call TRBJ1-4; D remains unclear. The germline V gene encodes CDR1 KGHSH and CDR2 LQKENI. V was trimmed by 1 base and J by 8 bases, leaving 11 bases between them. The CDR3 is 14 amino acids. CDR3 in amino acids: CASSPRGLGEKLFF. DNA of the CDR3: TGTGCCAGCTCACCACGCGGGCTGGGGGAAAAACTGTTTTTT.

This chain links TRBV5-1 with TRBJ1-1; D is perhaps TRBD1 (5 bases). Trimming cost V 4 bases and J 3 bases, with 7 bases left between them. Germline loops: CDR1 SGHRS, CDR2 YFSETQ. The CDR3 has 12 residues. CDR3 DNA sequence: TGCGCCAGCAGCACGGGGGACACTGAAGCTTTCTTT. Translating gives CASSTGDTEAFF.

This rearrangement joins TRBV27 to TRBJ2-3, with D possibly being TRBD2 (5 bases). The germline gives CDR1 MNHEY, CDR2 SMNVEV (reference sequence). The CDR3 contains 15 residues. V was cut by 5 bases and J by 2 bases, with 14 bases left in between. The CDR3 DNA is TGTGCCAGCAGTCATACCCCGAGGGCCACAGATACGCAGTATTTT. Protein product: CASSHTPRATDTQYF.

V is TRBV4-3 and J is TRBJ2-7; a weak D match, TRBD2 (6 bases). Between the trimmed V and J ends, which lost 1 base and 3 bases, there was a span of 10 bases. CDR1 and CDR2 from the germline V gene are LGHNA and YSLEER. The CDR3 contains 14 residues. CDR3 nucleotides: TGCGCCAGCAGCCAAGGTGCGGGGAGCTACGAGCAGTACTTC. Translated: CASSQGAGSYEQYF.

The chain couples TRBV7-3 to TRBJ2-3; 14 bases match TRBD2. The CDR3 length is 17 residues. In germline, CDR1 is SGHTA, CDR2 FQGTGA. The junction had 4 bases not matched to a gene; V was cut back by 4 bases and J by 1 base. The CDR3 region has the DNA TGTGCCAGCAGCTCGGGACTAGCGGGAGCTGGCACAGATACGCAGTATTTT. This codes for CASSSGLAGAGTDTQYF.

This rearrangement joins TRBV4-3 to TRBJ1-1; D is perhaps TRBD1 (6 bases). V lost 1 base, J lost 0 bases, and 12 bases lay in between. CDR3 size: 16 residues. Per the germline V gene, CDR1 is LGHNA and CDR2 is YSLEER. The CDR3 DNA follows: TGCGCCAGCAGCCAAGGTAGGGGGGCCATGAACACTGAAGCTTTCTTT. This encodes CASSQGRGAMNTEAFF.

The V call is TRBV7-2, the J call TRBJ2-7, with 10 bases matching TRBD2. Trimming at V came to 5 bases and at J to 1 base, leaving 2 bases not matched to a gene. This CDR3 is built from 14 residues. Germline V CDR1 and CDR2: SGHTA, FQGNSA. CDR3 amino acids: CASSNSGGSYEQYF. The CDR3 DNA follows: TGTGCCAGCAGCAATAGCGGGGGGTCCTACGAGCAGTACTTC.

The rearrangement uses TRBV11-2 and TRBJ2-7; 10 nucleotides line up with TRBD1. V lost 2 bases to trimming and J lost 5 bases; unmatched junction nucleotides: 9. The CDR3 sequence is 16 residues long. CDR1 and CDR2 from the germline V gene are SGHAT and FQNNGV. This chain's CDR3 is CASSLRPGTGDHEQYF. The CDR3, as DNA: TGTGCCAGCAGCTTACGGCCGGGGACAGGGGACCACGAGCAGTACTTC.

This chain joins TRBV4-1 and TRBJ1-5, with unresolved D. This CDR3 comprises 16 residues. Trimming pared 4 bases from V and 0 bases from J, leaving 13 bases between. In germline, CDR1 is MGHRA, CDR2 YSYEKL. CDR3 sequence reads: CASSPSRGNSNQPQHF. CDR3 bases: TGCGCCAGCAGCCCATCCCGGGGTAATAGCAATCAGCCCCAGCATTTT.

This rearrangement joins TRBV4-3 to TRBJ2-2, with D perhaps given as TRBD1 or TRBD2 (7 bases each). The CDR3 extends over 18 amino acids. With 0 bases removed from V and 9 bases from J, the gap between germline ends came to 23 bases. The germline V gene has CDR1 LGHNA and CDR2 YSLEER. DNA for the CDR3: TGCGCCAGCAGCCAAGATGGAGCGGCAGGGGGGGCGTTCCGGGAGCTGTTTTTT. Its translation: CASSQDGAAGGAFRELFF.

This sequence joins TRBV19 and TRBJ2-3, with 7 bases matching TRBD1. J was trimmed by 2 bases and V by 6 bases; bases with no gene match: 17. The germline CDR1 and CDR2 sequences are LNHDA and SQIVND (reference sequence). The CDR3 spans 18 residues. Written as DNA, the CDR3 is TGTGCCAGTAGCCATAGGGGGCCCCCAAGCGGAGTCACAGATACGCAGTATTTT. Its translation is CASSHRGPPSGVTDTQYF.